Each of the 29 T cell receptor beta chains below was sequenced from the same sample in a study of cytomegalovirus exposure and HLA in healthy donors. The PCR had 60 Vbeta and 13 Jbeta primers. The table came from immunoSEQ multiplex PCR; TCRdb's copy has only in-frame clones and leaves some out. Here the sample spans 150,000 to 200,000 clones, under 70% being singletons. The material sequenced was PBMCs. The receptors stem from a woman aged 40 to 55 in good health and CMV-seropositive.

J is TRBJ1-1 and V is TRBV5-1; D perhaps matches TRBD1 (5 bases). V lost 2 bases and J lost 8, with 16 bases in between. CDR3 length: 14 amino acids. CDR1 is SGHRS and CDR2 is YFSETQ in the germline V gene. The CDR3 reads CASSLEGRWSEAFF. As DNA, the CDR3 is TGCGCCAGCAGCTTAGAGGGGAGGTGGAGCGAAGCTTTCTTT.

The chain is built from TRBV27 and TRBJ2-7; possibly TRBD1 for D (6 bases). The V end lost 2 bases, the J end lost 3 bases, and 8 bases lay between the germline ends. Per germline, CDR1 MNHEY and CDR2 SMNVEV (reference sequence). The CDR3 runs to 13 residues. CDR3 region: CASSLRTDYEQYF. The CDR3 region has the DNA TGTGCCAGCAGTTTACGGACAGACTACGAGCAGTACTTC.

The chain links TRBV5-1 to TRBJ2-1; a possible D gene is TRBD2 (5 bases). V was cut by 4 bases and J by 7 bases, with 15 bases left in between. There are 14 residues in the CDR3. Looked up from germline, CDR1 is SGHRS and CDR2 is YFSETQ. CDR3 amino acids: CASSPSHGDNEQFF. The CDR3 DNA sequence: TGCGCCAGCAGCCCTTCTCACGGGGATAATGAGCAGTTCTTC.

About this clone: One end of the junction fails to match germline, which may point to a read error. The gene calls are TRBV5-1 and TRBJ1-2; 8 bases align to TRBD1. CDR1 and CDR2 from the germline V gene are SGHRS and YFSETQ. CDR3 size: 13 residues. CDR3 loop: CASSAQGASGYPF. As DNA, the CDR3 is TGCGCCAGCAGCGCTCAGGGGGCCAGTGGCTACCCCTTC.

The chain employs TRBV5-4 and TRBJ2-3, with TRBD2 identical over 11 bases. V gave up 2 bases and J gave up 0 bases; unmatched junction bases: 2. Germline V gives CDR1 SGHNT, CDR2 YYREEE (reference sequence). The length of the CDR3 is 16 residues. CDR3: CASSFSGRGSTDTQYF. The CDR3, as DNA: TGTGCCAGCAGCTTTAGCGGGAGGGGCAGCACAGATACGCAGTATTTT.

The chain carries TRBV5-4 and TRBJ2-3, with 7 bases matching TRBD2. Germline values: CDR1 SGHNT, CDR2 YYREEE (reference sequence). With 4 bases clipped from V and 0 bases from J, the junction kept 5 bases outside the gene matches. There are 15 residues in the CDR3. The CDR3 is CASSQSGTSTDTQYF. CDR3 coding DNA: TGTGCCAGCAGCCAGAGCGGGACTAGCACAGATACGCAGTATTTT.

The DNA for the CDR3 is TGCGCCAGCAGCACCTCTATTTCTCTCGGGACTAGCGGGTACGAGCAGTACTTC. Amino acid sequence: CASSTSISLGTSGYEQYF. J is TRBJ2-7 and V is TRBV5-1; TRBD2 matches at 12 bases. The germline gives CDR1 SGHRS, CDR2 YFSETQ. V shed 4 bases and J 4 bases; nucleotides not matched to a gene: 15. This CDR3 comprises 18 residues.

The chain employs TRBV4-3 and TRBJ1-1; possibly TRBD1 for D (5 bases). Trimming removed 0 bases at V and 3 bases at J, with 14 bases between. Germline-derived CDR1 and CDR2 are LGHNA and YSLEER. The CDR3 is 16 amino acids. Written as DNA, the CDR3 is TGCGCCAGCAGCCAAGACGCAATGACAGAATACACTGAAGCTTTCTTT. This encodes CASSQDAMTEYTEAFF.

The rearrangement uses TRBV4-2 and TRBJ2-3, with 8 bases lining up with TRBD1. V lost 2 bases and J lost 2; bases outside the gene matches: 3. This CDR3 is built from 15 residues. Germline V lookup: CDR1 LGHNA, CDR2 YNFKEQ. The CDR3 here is CASSQRTGITDTQYF. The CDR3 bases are TGTGCCAGCAGCCAACGGACAGGGATCACAGATACGCAGTATTTT.

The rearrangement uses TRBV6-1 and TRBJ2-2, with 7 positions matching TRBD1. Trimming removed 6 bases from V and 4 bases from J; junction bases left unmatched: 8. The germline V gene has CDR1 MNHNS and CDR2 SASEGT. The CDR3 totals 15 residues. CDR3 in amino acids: CASRSGQFGTGELFF. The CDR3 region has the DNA TGTGCCAGCAGGTCGGGACAGTTTGGCACCGGGGAGCTGTTTTTT.

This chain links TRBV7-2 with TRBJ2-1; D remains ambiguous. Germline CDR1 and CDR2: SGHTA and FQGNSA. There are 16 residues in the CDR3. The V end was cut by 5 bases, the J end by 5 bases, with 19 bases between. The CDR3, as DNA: TGTGCCAGCAGCCGTCCCGTACAAGTGGTCCACAATGAGCAGTTCTTC. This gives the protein CASSRPVQVVHNEQFF.

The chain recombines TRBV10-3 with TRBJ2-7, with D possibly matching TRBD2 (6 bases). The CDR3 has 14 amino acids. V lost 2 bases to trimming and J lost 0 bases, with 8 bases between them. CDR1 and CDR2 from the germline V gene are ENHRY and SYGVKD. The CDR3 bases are TGTGCCATCAGTGAGGCGGGACTCTCCTACGAGCAGTACTTC. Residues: CAISEAGLSYEQYF.

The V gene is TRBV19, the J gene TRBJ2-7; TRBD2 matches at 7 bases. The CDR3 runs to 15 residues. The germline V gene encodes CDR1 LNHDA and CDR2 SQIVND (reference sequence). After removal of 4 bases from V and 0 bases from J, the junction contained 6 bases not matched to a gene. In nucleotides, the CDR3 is TGTGCCAGTAGTAGCCTAGCGGCTAACTCCTACGAGCAGTACTTC. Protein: CASSSLAANSYEQYF.

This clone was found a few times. The CDR3 here is CASSSSGGAYNEQFF. The CDR3 bases are TGTGCCAGTAGTAGTAGCGGGGGGGCTTACAATGAGCAGTTCTTC. This chain uses TRBV19 with TRBJ2-1, with 11 bases lining up with TRBD2. V trimming: 4 bases; J trimming: 4 bases; junction bases outside the gene matches: 3. The CDR3 is 15 amino acids. Germline V gene data show CDR1 as LNHDA and CDR2 as SQIVND (reference sequence).

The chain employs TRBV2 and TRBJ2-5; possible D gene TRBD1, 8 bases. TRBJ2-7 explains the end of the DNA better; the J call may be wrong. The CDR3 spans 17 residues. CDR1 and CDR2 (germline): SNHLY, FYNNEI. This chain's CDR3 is CASEGQGAASGWGEQYF. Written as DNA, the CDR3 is TGTGCCAGCGAGGGGCAGGGGGCGGCTAGCGGTTGGGGCGAGCAGTACTTC.

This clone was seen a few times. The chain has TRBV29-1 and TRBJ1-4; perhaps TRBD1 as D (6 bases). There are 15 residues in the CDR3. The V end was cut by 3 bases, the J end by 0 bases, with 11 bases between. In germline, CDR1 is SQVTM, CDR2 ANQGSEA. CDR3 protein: CSVDVQGTTNEKLFF. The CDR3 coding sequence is TGCAGCGTTGATGTGCAGGGGACAACTAATGAAAAACTGTTTTTT.

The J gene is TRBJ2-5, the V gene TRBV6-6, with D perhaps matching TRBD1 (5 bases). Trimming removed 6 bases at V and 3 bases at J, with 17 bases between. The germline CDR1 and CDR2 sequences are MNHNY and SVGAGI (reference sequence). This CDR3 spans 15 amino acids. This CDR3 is CASRELGQTKETQYF. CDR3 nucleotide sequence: TGTGCCAGCAGGGAACTGGGGCAGACAAAAGAGACCCAGTACTTC.

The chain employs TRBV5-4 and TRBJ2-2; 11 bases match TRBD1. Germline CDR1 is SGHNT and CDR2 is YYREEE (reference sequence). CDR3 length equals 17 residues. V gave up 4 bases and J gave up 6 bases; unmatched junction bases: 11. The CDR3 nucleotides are TGTGCCAGCAGCCAGGGACAGGGGGTCCACTCGCCCGGGGAGCTGTTTTTT. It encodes CASSQGQGVHSPGELFF.

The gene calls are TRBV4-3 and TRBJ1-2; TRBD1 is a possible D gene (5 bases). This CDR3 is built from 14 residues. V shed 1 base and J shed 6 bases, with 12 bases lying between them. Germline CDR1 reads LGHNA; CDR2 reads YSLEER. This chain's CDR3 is CASSQATDQDGYTF. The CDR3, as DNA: TGCGCCAGCAGCCAAGCGACAGACCAGGATGGCTACACCTTC.

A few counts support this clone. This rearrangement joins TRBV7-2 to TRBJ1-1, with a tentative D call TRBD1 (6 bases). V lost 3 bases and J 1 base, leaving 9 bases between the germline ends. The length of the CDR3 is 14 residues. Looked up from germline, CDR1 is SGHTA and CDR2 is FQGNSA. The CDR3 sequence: CASSFLTGNTEAFF. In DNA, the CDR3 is TGTGCCAGCAGCTTTCTGACAGGGAACACTGAAGCTTTCTTT.

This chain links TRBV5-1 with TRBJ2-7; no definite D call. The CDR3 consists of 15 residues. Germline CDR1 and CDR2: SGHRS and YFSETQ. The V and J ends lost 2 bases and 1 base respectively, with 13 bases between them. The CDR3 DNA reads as TGCGCCAGCAGCTTCTTACGAGAGGATTCCTACGAGCAGTACTTC. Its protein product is CASSFLREDSYEQYF.

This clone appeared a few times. The CDR3 nucleotides are TGTGCCAGCAGCTCCGGTGAGACCCAGTACTTC. This encodes CASSSGETQYF. The chain combines TRBV7-9 with TRBJ2-5; no firm D call. This CDR3 has 11 amino acids. CDR1 and CDR2 (germline): SEHNR, FQNEAQ (reference sequence). Trimming left V 4 bases short and J 5 bases short, with 5 bases between.

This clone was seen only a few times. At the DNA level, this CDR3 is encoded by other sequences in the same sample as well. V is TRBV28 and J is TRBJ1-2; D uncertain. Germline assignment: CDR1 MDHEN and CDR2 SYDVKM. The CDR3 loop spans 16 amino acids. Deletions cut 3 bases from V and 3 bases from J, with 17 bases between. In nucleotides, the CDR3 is TGTGCCAGCAGTTTTTTTACTCTCCAGGTGGACTATGGCTACACCTTC. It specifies CASSFFTLQVDYGYTF.

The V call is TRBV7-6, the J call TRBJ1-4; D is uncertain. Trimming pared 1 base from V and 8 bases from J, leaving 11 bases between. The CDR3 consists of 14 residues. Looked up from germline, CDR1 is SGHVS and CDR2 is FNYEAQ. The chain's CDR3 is CASSLGRRGEKLFF. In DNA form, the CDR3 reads TGTGCCAGCAGCTTAGGCCGTCGAGGGGAAAAACTGTTTTTT.

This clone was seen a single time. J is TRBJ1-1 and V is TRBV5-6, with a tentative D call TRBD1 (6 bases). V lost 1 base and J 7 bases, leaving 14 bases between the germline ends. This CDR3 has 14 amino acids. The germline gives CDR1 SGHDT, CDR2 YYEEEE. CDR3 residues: CASSLPQGYGEAFF. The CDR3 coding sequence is TGTGCCAGCAGCTTGCCACAGGGTTATGGTGAAGCTTTCTTT.

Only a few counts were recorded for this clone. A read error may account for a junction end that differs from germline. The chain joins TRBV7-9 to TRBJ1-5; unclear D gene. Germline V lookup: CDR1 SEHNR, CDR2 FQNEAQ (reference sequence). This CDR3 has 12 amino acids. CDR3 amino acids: CASQERNQPQNF. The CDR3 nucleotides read TGTGCCAGCCAGGAACGCAATCAGCCCCAGAATTTT.

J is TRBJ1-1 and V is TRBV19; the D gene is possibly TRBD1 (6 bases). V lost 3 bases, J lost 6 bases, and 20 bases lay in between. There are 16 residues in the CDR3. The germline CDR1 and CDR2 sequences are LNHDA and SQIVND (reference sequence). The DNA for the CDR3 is TGTGCCAGTAGTATCTCTGCATCGCAGGGGCGGGCTGAAGCTTTCTTT. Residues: CASSISASQGRAEAFF. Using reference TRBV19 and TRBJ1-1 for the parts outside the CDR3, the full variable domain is DGGITQSPKYLFRKEGQNVTLSCEQNLNHDAMYWYRQDPGQGLRLIYYSQIVNDFQKGDIAEGYSVSREKKESFPLTVTSAQKNPTAFYLCASSISASQGRAEAFFGQGTRLTVV.

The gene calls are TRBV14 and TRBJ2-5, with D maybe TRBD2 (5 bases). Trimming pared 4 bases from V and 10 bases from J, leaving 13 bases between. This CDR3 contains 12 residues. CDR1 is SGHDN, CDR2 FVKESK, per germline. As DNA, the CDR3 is TGTGCCAGCAGCCTAGTAATGGAGGTCCAGTACTTC. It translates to CASSLVMEVQYF.

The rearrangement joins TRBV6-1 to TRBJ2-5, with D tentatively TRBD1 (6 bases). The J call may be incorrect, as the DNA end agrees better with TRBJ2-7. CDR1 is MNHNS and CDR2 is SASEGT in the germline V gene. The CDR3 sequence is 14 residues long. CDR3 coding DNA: TGTGCCAGCAGTGTCCTCGACAGGTCCTACGAGCAGTACTTC. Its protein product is CASSVLDRSYEQYF.